This passage covers 23 T cell receptor beta chains from one sample sequenced in a study of CD8 T cells in ankylosing spondylitis. MiXCR was run by TCRdb on the 5' RACE reads, yielding one entry per CDR3 protein. The sample yields about 240,000 distinct CDR3 sequences, 8% to 10% seen once. Sequenced input: blood, either unsorted or a sorted T cell fraction (not recorded which). These receptors originate from a female donor with ankylosing spondylitis or in good health (not recorded which).

The chain combines TRBV2 with TRBJ2-5; a possible D gene is TRBD1 (6 bases). Trimming took 4 bases from V and 1 from J, leaving 10 bases between them. The CDR3 runs 14 residues. Germline V gene sequence: CDR1 SNHLY, CDR2 FYNNEI. DNA of the CDR3: TGTGCCAGCAGTGCGTCCAGGGGCCAAGAGACCCAGTACTTC. This sequence encodes CASSASRGQETQYF.

This clonotype was counted ten times or more. The V and J genes are TRBV6-2 or TRBV6-3 and TRBJ2-1; D remains unclear. V dropped 6 bases and J dropped 8 bases, with 11 bases sitting between them. This CDR3 has 12 residues. Germline V gene data show CDR1 as MNHEY and CDR2 as SVGEGT. CDR3 residues: CASSRSRYEQFF. The CDR3 DNA is TGTGCCAGCAGCCGTTCGCGCTATGAGCAGTTCTTC.

The sample holds many counts of this clonotype. The chain carries TRBV5-1 and TRBJ2-7; D may be TRBD1 (6 bases). V was pared by 4 bases and J by 0 bases, with 11 bases between. This CDR3 spans 14 amino acids. The germline V gene has CDR1 SGHRS and CDR2 YFSETQ. The CDR3 DNA reads as TGCGCCAGCAGCCCGCGACAGGTCTCCTACGAGCAGTACTTC. Translation gives CASSPRQVSYEQYF.

The gene calls are TRBV29-1 and TRBJ2-6; a possible D gene is TRBD1 (6 bases). V was clipped by 6 bases and J by 0 bases, with 21 bases between them. CDR3 length equals 18 residues. Per the germline V gene, CDR1 is SQVTM and CDR2 is ANQGSEA. CDR3 DNA: TGCAGCGTAACCTCGTCAGGGGCGTTCACCTCTGGGGCCAACGTCCTGACTTTC. Protein sequence: CSVTSSGAFTSGANVLTF.

This clonotype was recorded at least ten times. J is TRBJ1-5 and V is TRBV12-3 or TRBV12-4; 11 bases are a match to TRBD1. The junction had 5 bases not matched to a gene; V was cut back by 5 bases and J by 2 bases. The CDR3 contains 16 residues. CDR3 sequence: CASSLWTGGGNQPQHF. As DNA, the CDR3 is TGTGCCAGCAGTCTATGGACAGGGGGCGGCAATCAGCCCCAGCATTTT.

This clonotype has ten or more counts. V gene TRBV5-6 combines with J gene TRBJ1-5; D perhaps matches TRBD1 (5 bases). There are 15 residues in the CDR3. The V gene lost 4 bases and the J gene lost 5 bases, with 16 bases spanning the gap. Germline V gene lookup returns CDR1 SGHDT and CDR2 YYEEEE. CDR3 loop: CASSRTTLLDQPQHF. The CDR3 DNA reads TGTGCCAGCAGCCGGACAACCCTTCTAGATCAGCCCCAGCATTTT.

This clonotype was counted at least ten times. This chain links TRBV29-1 with TRBJ2-4; TRBD2 might be the D (6 bases). Germline V CDR1 and CDR2: SQVTM, ANQGSEA. This CDR3 has 11 amino acids. V was pared by 4 bases and J by 11 bases, with 12 bases between. In DNA form, the CDR3 reads TGCAGCGTTGGTGGCGGGAAGGTTCAGTACTTC. Residues: CSVGGGKVQYF. The entire variable domain, with the rest obtained from reference TRBV29-1 and TRBJ2-4, is as follows: SAVISQKPSRDICQRGTSLTIQCQVDSQVTMMFWYRQQPGQSLTLIATANQGSEATYESGFVIDKFPISRPNLTFSTLTVSNMSPEDSSIYLCSVGGGKVQYFGAGTRLSVL.

In this sample, this clonotype turned up many times. This rearrangement joins TRBV5-5 to TRBJ2-2; D not certain. The V end lost 1 base, the J end lost 0 bases, and 7 bases lay between the germline ends. The CDR3 totals 15 residues. CDR1 and CDR2 from the germline V gene are SGHKS and YYEKEE (reference sequence). CDR3 residues: CASSLPRANTGELFF. CDR3 DNA: TGTGCCAGCAGCTTGCCCCGCGCGAACACCGGGGAGCTGTTTTTT.

This clonotype appeared many times. It is unclear where the CDR3 begins or ends on the DNA, so no DNA is shown, and the CDR3 is as TCRdb lists it. The V gene is TRBV3-1, the J gene TRBJ2-2. The CDR3 is made up of 16 amino acids, end residues included. Germline CDR1 reads LGHDT; CDR2 reads YNNKEL (reference sequence). This chain's CDR3 is CASGFRRAGTPGSCFF.

As regards this clonotype: This may come from a read error, since a much larger clone is one base off. Written as DNA, the CDR3 is TGCAGTGCTAGAGATAGGGGACAGGTCAATAGCAATCAGCCCCAGCATTTT. Amino acids: CSARDRGQVNSNQPQHF. The chain joins TRBV20-1 to TRBJ1-5; 8 bases fit TRBD1. V lost 0 bases to trimming and J lost 0 bases; unmatched junction nucleotides: 7. Looked up from germline, CDR1 is DFQATT and CDR2 is SNEGSKA (reference sequence). This CDR3 contains 17 residues.

This clonotype was seen at least ten times. This rearrangement joins TRBV21-1 to TRBJ2-5; no DNA check was done on the table's D call, TRBD1. TRBV21-1 is flagged as a pseudogene. The CDR3 sequence is 17 residues long. CDR3 loop: CASSKRGERGRKETQYF. CDR3 coding DNA: TGTGCCAGCAGCAAAAGGGGAGAAAGGGGGCGGAAAGAGACCCAGTACTTC.

This clonotype was observed at least ten times. The chain employs TRBV5-5 and TRBJ2-7; possibly TRBD2 for D (5 bases). Trimming took off 7 bases at V and 5 bases at J, with 10 bases between the two ends. Germline assignment: CDR1 SGHKS and CDR2 YYEKEE (reference sequence). CDR3 length: 11 amino acids. CDR3 bases: TGTGCCAGCCTTGTGGGAGACGAGCAGTACTTC. This translates into CASLVGDEQYF.

Concerning this clonotype: A read error may explain this, as a much larger clone is one base away. The chain combines TRBV6-5 with TRBJ2-1; D tentatively reads TRBD1 or TRBD2 (5 bases each). The germline gives CDR1 MNHEY, CDR2 SVGAGI. Trimming stripped 4 bases from V and 0 bases from J, with 10 bases between. This CDR3 has 15 residues. CDR3 region: CASSCWGSSYNEQFF. As DNA, the CDR3 is TGTGCCAGCAGTTGCTGGGGGAGCTCCTACAATGAGCAGTTCTTC.

This clonotype has ten or more counts. This chain connects TRBV12-3 or TRBV12-4 to TRBJ2-1, with D tentatively TRBD1 (6 bases). There are 15 residues in the CDR3. Trimming took off 6 bases at V and 5 bases at J, with 17 bases between the two ends. CDR3 residues: CASSLGQTFHNEQFF. As DNA, the CDR3 is TGTGCCAGCAGCCTTGGACAGACGTTCCACAATGAGCAGTTCTTC.

At least ten counts were recorded for this clonotype. V is TRBV7-8 and J is TRBJ1-2, with 9 bases aligning to TRBD1. The V gene end was trimmed by 5 bases and the J gene end by 5 bases; junction bases not matched to a gene: 9. The CDR3 is 15 amino acids. Germline V CDR1 and CDR2: SGHVS, FQNEAQ. The CDR3 is CASSPITGGGYGYTF. The CDR3 DNA is TGTGCCAGCAGCCCGATTACAGGGGGCGGTTATGGCTACACCTTC.

About this clonotype itself: A read error is likely, as this CDR3 ends without the conserved phenylalanine or tryptophan. The V call is TRBV7-9, the J call TRBJ2-7; unclear D gene. Trimming took 3 bases from V and 5 from J, leaving 11 bases between them. The CDR3 is 13 amino acids. Germline V gives CDR1 SEHNR, CDR2 FQNEAQ (reference sequence). Written as DNA, the CDR3 is TGTGCCAGCAGCTTTCTGAATAACCACGAGCAGTACTTA. Amino acids: CASSFLNNHEQYL.

This clonotype was counted many times. The J gene is TRBJ1-5, the V gene TRBV27, with D perhaps TRBD1 (6 bases). V lost 4 bases to trimming and J lost 5 bases, with 18 bases between them. CDR1 is MNHEY and CDR2 is SMNVEV in the germline V gene (reference sequence). CDR3 size: 16 residues. The CDR3 DNA is TGTGCCAGCAGTTCCTTCCTACAGGGCCGGGATCAGCCCCAGCATTTT. It codes for CASSSFLQGRDQPQHF.

In this sample, this clonotype turned up many times. The V gene is TRBV9, the J gene TRBJ1-1; D uncertain. The CDR3 length is 12 residues. Looked up from germline, CDR1 is SGDLS and CDR2 is YYNGEE. V lost 4 bases, J lost 4 bases, and 8 bases lay in between. CDR3 sequence: CASSPVGTEAFF. The DNA of the CDR3 is TGTGCCAGCAGCCCCGTAGGCACTGAAGCTTTCTTT.

This clonotype was seen only a few times. The junction does not match germline at one end; this may be a read error. The rearrangement joins TRBV6-2 or TRBV6-3 to TRBJ2-3; 9 nucleotides agree with TRBD2. The CDR3 sequence is 13 residues long. Germline-derived CDR1 and CDR2 are MNHEY and SVGEGT. The DNA for the CDR3 is TGTACCAGCGGAGGTAGCGGGAGAGATACGCAGTATTTT. Encoded protein: CTSGGSGRDTQYF.

This clonotype was detected many times. One junction end disagrees with the germline gene, perhaps due to a read error. V is TRBV7-7 and J is TRBJ2-7; TRBD2 matches 7 bases. CDR3 length equals 15 residues. The germline V gene encodes CDR1 SSHAT and CDR2 FNYEAQ (reference sequence). The DNA of the CDR3 is TGTGCTAGCAGCCCCGGAGCGGGACCTACCTACGAGCAGTACTTC. Its protein is CASSPGAGPTYEQYF.

In the case of this clonotype: No conserved phenylalanine or tryptophan is present at the end of the CDR3, so a read error is the likely explanation. The V and J genes are TRBV7-2 and TRBJ2-3; 7 bases align to TRBD2. Germline trimming cut 5 bases from V and 3 bases from J; bases unmatched to any gene: 8. The CDR3 has 15 amino acids. Germline CDR1 reads SGHTA; CDR2 reads FQGNSA. For the CDR3, the DNA is TGTGCCAGCAGCCGACAAGTGGGAGGGACAGATACGCAGTATTAT. Its translation: CASSRQVGGTDTQYY.

This clonotype was picked up many times. The CDR3, as DNA: TGTGCCAGCAGTGTGGGACAGGAAGAGACCCAGTACTTC. Encoded protein: CASSVGQEETQYF. The rearrangement joins TRBV28 to TRBJ2-5, with TRBD1 matching 8 bases. The CDR3 runs to 13 residues. The V gene's germline CDR1 is MDHEN and CDR2 SYDVKM. J lost 3 bases, V lost 5 bases, and 2 bases had no gene match.

Many counts were recorded for this clonotype. The chain carries TRBV6-2 or TRBV6-3 and TRBJ2-2, with no clear D. Looked up from germline, CDR1 is MNHEY and CDR2 is SVGEGT. V lost 8 bases and J lost 1, with 11 bases in between. The CDR3 is 14 amino acids. The DNA of the CDR3 is TGTGCCAGCCAAGGACGCGGGAACACCGGGGAGCTGTTTTTT. This codes for CASQGRGNTGELFF.